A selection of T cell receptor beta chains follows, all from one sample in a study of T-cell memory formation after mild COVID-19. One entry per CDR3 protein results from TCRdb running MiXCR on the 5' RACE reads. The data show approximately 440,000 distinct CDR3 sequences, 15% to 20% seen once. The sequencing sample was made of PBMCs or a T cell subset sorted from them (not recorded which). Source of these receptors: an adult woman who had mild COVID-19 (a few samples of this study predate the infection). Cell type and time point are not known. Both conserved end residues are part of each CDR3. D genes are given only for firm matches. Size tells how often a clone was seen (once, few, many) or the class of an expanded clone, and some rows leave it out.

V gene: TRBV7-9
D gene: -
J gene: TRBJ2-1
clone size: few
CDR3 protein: CASSLEWGEQFF
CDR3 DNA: TGTGCCAGCAGCCTTGAGTGGGGTGAGCAGTTCTTC

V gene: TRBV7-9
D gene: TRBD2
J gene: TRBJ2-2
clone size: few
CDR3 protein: CASSPGGLAGDANTGELFF
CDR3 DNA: TGTGCCAGCAGCCCCGGAGGGCTAGCGGGGGACGCGAACACCGGGGAGCTGTTTTTT

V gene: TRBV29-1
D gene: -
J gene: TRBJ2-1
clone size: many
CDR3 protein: CSSRDPGQQFF
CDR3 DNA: TGCAGCTCTCGGGACCCCGGTCAGCAGTTCTTC

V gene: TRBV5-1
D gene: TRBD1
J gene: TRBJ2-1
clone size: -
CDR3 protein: CASSLWTGPYNEQFF
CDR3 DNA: TGCGCCAGCAGCCTGTGGACAGGTCCCTACAATGAGCAGTTCTTC

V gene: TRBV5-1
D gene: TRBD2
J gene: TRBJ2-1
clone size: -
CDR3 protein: CASSLVVAGGVYNEQFF
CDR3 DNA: TGCGCCAGCAGCTTGGTGGTAGCGGGAGGGGTCTACAATGAGCAGTTCTTC

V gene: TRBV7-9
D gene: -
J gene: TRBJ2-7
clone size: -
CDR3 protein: CASSLQAHYEQYF
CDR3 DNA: TGTGCCAGCAGCTTACAGGCGCACTACGAGCAGTACTTC

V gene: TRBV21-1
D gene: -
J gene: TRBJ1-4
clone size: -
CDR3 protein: CANSGASNEKLFF
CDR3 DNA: TGTGCCAACTCAGGGGCGTCTAATGAAAAACTGTTTTTT

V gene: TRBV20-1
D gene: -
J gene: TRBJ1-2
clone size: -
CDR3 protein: CSARQDYGYTF
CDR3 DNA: TGCAGTGCCCGACAGGACTATGGCTACACCTTC

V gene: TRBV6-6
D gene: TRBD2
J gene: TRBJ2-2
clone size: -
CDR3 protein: CASRLAGRGSGELFF
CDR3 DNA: TGTGCCAGTAGATTAGCGGGAAGGGGCTCCGGGGAGCTGTTTTTT

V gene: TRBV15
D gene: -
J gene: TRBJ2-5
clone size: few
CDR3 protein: CATSRDGEEETQYF
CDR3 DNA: TGTGCCACCAGCAGAGATGGGGAGGAAGAGACCCAGTACTTC

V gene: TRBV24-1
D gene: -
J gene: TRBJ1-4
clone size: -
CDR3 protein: CATSDQRGPNEKLFF
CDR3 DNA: TGTGCCACCAGTGACCAAAGGGGCCCTAATGAAAAACTGTTTTTT

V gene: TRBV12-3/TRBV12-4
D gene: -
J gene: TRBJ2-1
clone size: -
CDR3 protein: CASSGEPSYNEQFF
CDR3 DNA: TGTGCCAGCAGTGGGGAGCCTTCCTACAATGAGCAGTTCTTC

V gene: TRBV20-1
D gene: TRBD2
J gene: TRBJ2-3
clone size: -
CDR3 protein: CSARDPFDWTSGRADTQYF
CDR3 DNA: TGCAGTGCTAGAGATCCTTTCGACTGGACTAGCGGGAGGGCAGATACGCAGTATTTT

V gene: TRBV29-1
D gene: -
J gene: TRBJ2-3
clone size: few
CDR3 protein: CSVSGRSTDTQYF
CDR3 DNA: TGCAGCGTCTCGGGACGTAGCACAGATACGCAGTATTTT

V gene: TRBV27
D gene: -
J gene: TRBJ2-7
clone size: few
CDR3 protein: CASSLSGREQYF
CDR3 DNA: TGTGCCAGCAGTTTATCGGGGCGCGAGCAGTACTTC

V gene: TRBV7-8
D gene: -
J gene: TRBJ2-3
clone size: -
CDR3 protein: CASSLLVPLSGASTDTQYF
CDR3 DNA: TGTGCCAGCAGCTTACTGGTCCCTCTTTCTGGAGCTAGCACAGATACGCAGTATTTT

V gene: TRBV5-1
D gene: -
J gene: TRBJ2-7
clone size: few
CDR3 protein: CASSLGAFSYEQYF
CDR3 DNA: TGCGCCAGCAGCTTGGGGGCGTTCTCCTACGAGCAGTACTTC

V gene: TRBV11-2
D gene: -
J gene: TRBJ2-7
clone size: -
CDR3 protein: CASSLVRDVGQYF
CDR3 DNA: TGTGCCAGCAGCTTAGTAAGGGACGTTGGGCAGTACTTC

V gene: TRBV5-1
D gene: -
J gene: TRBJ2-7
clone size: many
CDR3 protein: CASSLVGGSYEQYF
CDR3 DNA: TGCGCCAGCAGCTTGGTTGGGGGCTCCTACGAGCAGTACTTC

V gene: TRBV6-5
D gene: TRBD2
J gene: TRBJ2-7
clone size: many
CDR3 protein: CASSYASGVSYEQYF
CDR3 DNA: TGTGCCAGCAGTTACGCTAGCGGGGTCTCCTACGAGCAGTACTTC

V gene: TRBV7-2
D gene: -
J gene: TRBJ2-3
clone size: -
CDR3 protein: CASSLGGVFADTQYF
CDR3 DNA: TGTGCCAGCAGCTTAGGCGGCGTATTCGCAGATACGCAGTATTTT

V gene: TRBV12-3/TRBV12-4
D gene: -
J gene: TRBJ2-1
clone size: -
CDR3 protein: CASSFAVHYNEQFF
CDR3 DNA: TGTGCCAGCAGTTTCGCTGTTCACTACAATGAGCAGTTCTTC

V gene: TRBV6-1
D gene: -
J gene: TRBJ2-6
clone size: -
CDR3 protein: CASSERARLALGSGANVLTF
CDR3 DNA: TGTGCCAGCAGTGAAAGGGCGAGATTAGCCTTGGGATCTGGGGCCAACGTCCTGACTTTC

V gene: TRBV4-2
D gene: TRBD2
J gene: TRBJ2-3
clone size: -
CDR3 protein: CASSQEASGNTDTQYF
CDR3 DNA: TGTGCCAGCAGCCAAGAGGCTAGCGGGAACACAGATACGCAGTATTTT

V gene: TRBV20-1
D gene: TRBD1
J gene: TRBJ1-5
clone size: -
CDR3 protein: CSARAGGDYSNQPQHF
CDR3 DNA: TGCAGTGCTAGAGCAGGGGGGGATTATAGCAATCAGCCCCAGCATTTT

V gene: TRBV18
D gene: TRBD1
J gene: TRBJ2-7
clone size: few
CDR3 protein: CASYQTGTSYEQYF
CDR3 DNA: TGTGCCAGCTATCAGACAGGGACCTCCTACGAGCAGTACTTC

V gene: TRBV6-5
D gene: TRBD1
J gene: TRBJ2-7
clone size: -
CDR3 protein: CASSYSRDRGVYEQYF
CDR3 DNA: TGTGCCAGCAGTTACTCCCGGGACAGGGGAGTCTACGAGCAGTACTTC

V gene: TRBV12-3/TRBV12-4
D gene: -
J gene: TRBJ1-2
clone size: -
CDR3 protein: CASSFVTYGYTF
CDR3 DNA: TGTGCCAGCAGTTTCGTGACATATGGCTACACCTTC